This T cell receptor beta chain was observed in a study of blood T cell repertoires in COVID-19 (TCRdb year 2020). Background on the whole study: Samples covering the acute and convalescent phases of COVID-19 were provided by collaborators in the United States, Italy and Spain. The prospective study material was composed of cDNA or gDNA derived from T cells, B-cell-depleted T cells, or PBMCs. The dataset comprised deeply sampled blood TCRbeta repertoires from subjects exposed to, actively infected with, or recovered from COVID-19. The repertoires were released in a freely available public database intended as a resource for research on the immune response to SARS-CoV-2. The samples were drawn from the first 160 participants of the ongoing ImmuneRACE study and from roughly 1,300 subjects provided by 6 global collaborators. The sample metadata nearly always contained a de-identified subject ID, COVID-19 status, age in years and sex. Where available, HLA class I and class II types were obtained from metadata supplied by the sample provider rather than from assay-based typing.

The immunoSEQ Assay, a bias-controlled multiplex PCR, was used to amplify TCRbeta CDR3 regions from genomic DNA. Turning to the authors' computational methods: The number of nucleated cells in each sample was estimated by amplification of reference gene primers within the assay. Sequence reads were collapsed and filtered to measure the absolute abundance of every unique TCRbeta CDR3 rearrangement. For each sample, productive Simpson clonality was calculated as the square root of Simpson's diversity index across productive rearrangements. TCRdb took over this immuneACCESS table, retaining in-frame rearrangements with V and J assigned. Such tables are incomplete; in checked studies, under half of the missing clones stem from an unresolved V gene, and the remainder is unexplained. D and trimming come from the DNA, and the V and J calls and clone size come from that table. Recorded for this sample are some 78,000 clones; roughly 89% of them occurred a single time. About 25% of the sample rests with the top ten.

The collaborating institutions used their own protocols to collect whole blood in K2EDTA tubes. For TCRbeta analysis, collaborators shipped samples as frozen whole blood, isolated PBMCs, or DNA extracted from either of those sample types. Study-wide conclusions, independent of this receptor: The amount of clinical and demographic metadata varied by source and participant and was provided uncurated.

CDR1 and CDR2, looked up from the germline V gene (reference sequence), are MNHNY and SVGAGI. At the junction V is shortened by 6 bases and J by 4 bases, with 10 bases in between. Including the terminal cysteine and phenylalanine, the CDR3 comprises 12 residues. CDR3 DNA is the only sequence kept; it has 36 bases, read in frame from the first base. As regards this clone: Its antigen remains undetermined. The record has no base qualities; no much larger clone is one base away.

Recombination connected TRBV6-6 to TRBJ2-7, with TRBD1 tentatively as D gene (7 bases match). The sequence came from a man over 45 with active or convalescent COVID-19. Material: peripheral blood. In nucleotide form, the sequence is TGTGCCAGCAGGACAGGGAGGTACGAGCAGTACTTC. Its protein reads: CASRTGRYEQYF.